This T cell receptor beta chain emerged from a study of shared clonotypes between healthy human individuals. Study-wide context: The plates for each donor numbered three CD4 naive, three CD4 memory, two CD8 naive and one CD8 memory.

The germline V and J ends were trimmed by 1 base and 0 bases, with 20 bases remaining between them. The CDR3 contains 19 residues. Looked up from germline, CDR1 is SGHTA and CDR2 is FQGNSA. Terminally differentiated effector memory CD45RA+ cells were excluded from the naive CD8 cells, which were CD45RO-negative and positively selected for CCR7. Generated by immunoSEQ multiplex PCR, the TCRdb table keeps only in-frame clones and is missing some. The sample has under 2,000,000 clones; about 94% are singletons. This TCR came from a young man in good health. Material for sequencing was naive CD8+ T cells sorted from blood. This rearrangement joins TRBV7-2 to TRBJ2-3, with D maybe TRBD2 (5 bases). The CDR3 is CASSLVVVSEGGSTDTQYF. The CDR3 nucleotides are TGTGCCAGCAGCTTAGTAGTAGTATCAGAGGGCGGGAGCACAGATACGCAGTATTTT.